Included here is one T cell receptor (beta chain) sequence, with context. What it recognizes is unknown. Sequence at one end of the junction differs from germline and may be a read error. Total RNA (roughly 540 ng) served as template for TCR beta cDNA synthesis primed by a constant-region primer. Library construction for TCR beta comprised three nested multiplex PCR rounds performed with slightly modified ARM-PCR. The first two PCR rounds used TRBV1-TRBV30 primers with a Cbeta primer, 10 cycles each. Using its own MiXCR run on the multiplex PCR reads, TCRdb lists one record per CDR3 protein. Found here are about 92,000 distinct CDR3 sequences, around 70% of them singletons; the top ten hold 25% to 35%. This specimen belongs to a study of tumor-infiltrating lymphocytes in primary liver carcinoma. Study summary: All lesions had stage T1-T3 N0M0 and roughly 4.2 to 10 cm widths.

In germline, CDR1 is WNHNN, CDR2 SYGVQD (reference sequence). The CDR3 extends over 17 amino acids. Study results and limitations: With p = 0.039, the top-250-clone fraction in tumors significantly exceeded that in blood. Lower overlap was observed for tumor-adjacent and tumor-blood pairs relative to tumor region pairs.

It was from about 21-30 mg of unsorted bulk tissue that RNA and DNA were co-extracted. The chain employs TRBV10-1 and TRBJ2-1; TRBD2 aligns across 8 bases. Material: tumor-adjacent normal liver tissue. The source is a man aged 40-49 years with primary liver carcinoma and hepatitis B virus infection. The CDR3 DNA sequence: TGCGCCAGTAGTGAATCGACTAGCGCGAGCGGGACAAATGAGCAGTTCTTC. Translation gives CASSESTSASGTNEQFF.